This record concerns one T cell receptor (beta chain) sequence. This table comes from immunoSEQ multiplex PCR, and its TCRdb copy is limited to in-frame clones, with some not included. Among about 6,600 clones listed, approximately 79% were seen once. The germline V and J ends were trimmed by 3 bases and 1 base, with 12 bases remaining between them. CDR1 and CDR2 from the germline V gene are SGHDT and YYEEEE. The CDR3 sequence is 15 residues long. These data are taken from a study of T cell repertoires in ileal Crohn's disease. This chain links TRBV5-6 with TRBJ2-3; tentative D call: TRBD1 (6 bases). The sample consisted of ileal tissue. This TCR came from an adult with Crohn's disease. Written as DNA, the CDR3 is TGTGCCAGCAGCTCAGGGGTATTAGGCACAGATACGCAGTATTTT. This encodes CASSSGVLGTDTQYF.